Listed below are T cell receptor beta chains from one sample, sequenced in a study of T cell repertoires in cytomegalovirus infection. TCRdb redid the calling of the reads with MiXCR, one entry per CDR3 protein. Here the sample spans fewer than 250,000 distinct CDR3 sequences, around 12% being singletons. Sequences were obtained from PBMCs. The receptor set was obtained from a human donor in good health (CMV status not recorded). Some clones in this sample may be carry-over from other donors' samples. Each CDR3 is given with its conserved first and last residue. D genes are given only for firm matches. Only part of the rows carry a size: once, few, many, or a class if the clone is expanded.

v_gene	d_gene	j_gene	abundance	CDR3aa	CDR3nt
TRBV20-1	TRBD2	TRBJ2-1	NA	CSAGGPSGNEQFF	TGCAGTGCAGGAGGGCCTAGCGGCAATGAGCAGTTCTTC
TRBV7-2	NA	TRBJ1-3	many	CASSSQGGGNTIYF	TGTGCCAGCAGCTCCCAGGGAGGCGGAAACACCATATATTTT
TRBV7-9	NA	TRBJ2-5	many	CASSLTSHQETQYF	TGTGCCAGCAGCCTAACAAGTCATCAAGAGACCCAGTACTTC
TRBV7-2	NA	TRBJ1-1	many	CASSFGRGSTEAFF	TGTGCCAGCAGCTTTGGGAGAGGGAGCACTGAAGCTTTCTTT
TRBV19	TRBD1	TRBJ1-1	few	CASNPRPGGTEAFF	TGTGCCAGTAATCCGAGGCCAGGGGGGACTGAAGCTTTCTTT
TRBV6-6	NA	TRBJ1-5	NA	CASSYRRQPQHF	TGTGCCAGCAGTTACAGACGGCAGCCCCAGCATTTT
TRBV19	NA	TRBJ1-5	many	CASSIVGGRNSNQPQHF	TGTGCCAGTAGTATAGTGGGGGGACGGAATAGCAATCAGCCCCAGCATTTT
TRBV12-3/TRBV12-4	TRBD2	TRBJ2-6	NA	CASRGGLAAPGANVLTF	TGTGCCAGCAGGGGGGGACTAGCGGCCCCTGGGGCCAACGTCCTGACTTTC
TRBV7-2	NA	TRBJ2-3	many	CASSAAGKNTDTQYF	TGTGCCAGCAGCGCAGCCGGCAAAAACACAGATACGCAGTATTTT
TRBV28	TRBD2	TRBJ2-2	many	CASRREDTGELFF	TGTGCCAGCAGGCGGGAGGACACCGGGGAGCTGTTTTTT
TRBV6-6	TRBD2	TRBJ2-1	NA	CASCWGQRGVYNEQFF	TGTGCCAGCTGCTGGGGGCAGCGGGGGGTTTACAATGAGCAGTTCTTC
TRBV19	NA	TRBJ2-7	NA	CASGRDIPYEQYF	TGTGCCAGTGGCCGGGACATCCCCTACGAGCAGTACTTC
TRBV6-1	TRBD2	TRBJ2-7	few	CASREAGGSRYEQYF	TGTGCCAGCAGAGAAGCGGGGGGATCGCGGTACGAGCAGTACTTC
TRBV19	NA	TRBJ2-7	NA	CASSIGGGEQYF	TGTGCCAGTAGTATCGGAGGGGGCGAGCAGTACTTC
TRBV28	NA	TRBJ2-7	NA	CASSLYPAQGAYEQYF	TGTGCCAGCAGTTTATATCCCGCACAGGGAGCCTACGAGCAGTACTTC
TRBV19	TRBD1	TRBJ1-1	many	CASSIEGQAGINTEAFF	TGTGCCAGTAGTATAGAGGGACAGGCGGGGATCAACACTGAAGCTTTCTTT
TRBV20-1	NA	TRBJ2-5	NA	CSARDPLAGVETQYF	TGCAGTGCTAGAGATCCGCTAGCTGGGGTAGAGACCCAGTACTTC
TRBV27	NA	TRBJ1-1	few	CASSFFRDNTEAFF	TGTGCCAGCAGTTTCTTCAGGGATAACACTGAAGCTTTCTTT
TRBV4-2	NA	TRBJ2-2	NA	CASSQDSRAANTGELFF	TGTGCCAGCAGCCAAGATTCAAGGGCCGCGAACACCGGGGAGCTGTTTTTT
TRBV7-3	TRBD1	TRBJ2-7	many	CASSLTGTASYEQYF	TGTGCCAGCAGCCTCACTGGGACAGCGTCCTACGAGCAGTACTTC
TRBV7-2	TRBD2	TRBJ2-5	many	CASSSGLAGGGTQYF	TGTGCCAGCAGCTCTGGACTAGCGGGGGGGGGGACCCAGTACTTC
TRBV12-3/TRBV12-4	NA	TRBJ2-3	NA	CASSSGEATDTQYF	TGTGCCAGCAGCTCCGGGGAGGCCACAGATACGCAGTATTTT
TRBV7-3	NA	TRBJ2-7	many	CASSLGPRTYEQYF	TGTGCCAGCAGCTTAGGCCCTCGGACATACGAGCAGTACTTC
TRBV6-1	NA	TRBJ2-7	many	CASSEWGPADEQYF	TGTGCCAGCAGTGAATGGGGGCCCGCGGACGAGCAGTACTTC
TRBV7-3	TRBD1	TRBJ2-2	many	CASSSTGGLGELFF	TGTGCCAGCAGCTCGACAGGGGGCTTAGGGGAGCTGTTTTTT
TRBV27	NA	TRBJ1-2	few	CASRHHTSEGGYTF	TGTGCCAGCAGACACCATACCTCCGAGGGTGGCTACACCTTC
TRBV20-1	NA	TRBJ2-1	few	CSARVGRGSQGSYNEQFF	TGCAGTGCTAGAGTGGGCAGGGGAAGTCAAGGCTCCTACAATGAGCAGTTCTTC
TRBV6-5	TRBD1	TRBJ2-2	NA	CASSYRQGVTGELFF	TGTGCCAGCAGTTACCGACAGGGGGTTACCGGGGAGCTGTTTTTT
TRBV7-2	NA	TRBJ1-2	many	CASSLEGSGPANYGYTF	TGTGCCAGCAGCTTAGAAGGTTCAGGGCCAGCTAACTATGGCTACACCTTC
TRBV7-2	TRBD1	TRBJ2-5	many	CASSGQGISQETQYF	TGTGCCAGCAGTGGACAGGGCATCTCCCAAGAGACCCAGTACTTC
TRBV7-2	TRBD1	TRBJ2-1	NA	CASSPRPGQGDNEQFF	TGTGCCAGCAGCCCTAGACCGGGACAGGGCGACAATGAGCAGTTCTTC
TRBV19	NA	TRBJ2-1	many	CASSIVERQLNEQFF	TGTGCCAGTAGTATTGTGGAACGACAGTTGAATGAGCAGTTCTTC
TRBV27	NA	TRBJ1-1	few	CASSLKTGRGNTEAFF	TGTGCCAGCAGTTTAAAGACAGGAAGGGGGAACACTGAAGCTTTCTTT
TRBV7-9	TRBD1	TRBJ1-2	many	CASNRQGAMGYTF	TGTGCCAGCAATCGTCAGGGGGCTATGGGCTACACCTTC
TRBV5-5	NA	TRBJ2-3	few	CASRSVGADTQYF	TGTGCCAGCAGATCTGTTGGGGCAGATACGCAGTATTTT
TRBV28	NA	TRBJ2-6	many	CASSFPGSGANVLTF	TGTGCCAGCAGTTTTCCAGGCTCTGGGGCCAACGTCCTGACTTTC
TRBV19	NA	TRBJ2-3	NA	CASSMGGAGTDTQYF	TGTGCCAGTAGTATGGGCGGAGCGGGCACAGATACGCAGTATTTT
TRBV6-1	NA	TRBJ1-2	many	CASSDVRLSRTGYTF	TGTGCCAGCAGTGATGTCCGACTATCTCGGACGGGCTACACCTTC
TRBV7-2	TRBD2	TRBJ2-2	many	CASSILAGVTGELFF	TGTGCCAGCAGCATACTAGCGGGGGTAACCGGGGAGCTGTTTTTT
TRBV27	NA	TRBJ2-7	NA	CASSLRQNYEQYF	TGTGCCAGCAGTTTACGACAAAACTACGAGCAGTACTTC
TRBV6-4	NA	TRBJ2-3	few	CASSEFGGYTQYF	TGTGCCAGCAGTGAGTTTGGCGGGTATACGCAGTATTTT
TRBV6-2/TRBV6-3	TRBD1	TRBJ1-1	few	CASSHPRGQSGVSVSNTEAFF	TGTGCCAGCAGTCACCCCCGGGGACAGTCGGGTGTCTCTGTATCGAACACTGAAGCTTTCTTT
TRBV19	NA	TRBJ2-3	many	CASSMVGESTDTQYF	TGTGCCAGTAGTATGGTAGGGGAAAGCACAGATACGCAGTATTTT
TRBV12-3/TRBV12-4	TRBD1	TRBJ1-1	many	CASSLVGQGTGAFF	TGTGCCAGCAGTTTAGTGGGACAGGGGACCGGGGCTTTCTTT
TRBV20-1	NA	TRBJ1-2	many	CSARDRFGNAYGYTF	TGCAGTGCTAGAGATCGGTTTGGGAACGCCTATGGCTACACCTTC
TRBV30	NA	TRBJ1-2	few	CAWSVMGTNYGYTF	TGTGCCTGGAGTGTAATGGGTACAAACTATGGCTACACCTTC
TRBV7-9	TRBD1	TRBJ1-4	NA	CASSSWTGGNNEKLFF	TGTGCCAGCAGCTCCTGGACAGGGGGTAATAATGAAAAACTGTTTTTT
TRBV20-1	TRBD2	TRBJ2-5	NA	CSALTSGTLETQYF	TGCAGTGCGCTGACTAGCGGGACGTTAGAGACCCAGTACTTC
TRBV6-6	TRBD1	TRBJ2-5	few	CASSSTGDETQYF	TGTGCCAGCAGCTCGACAGGGGACGAGACCCAGTACTTC
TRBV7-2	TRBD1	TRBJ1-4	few	CASSSGQGANEKLFF	TGTGCCAGCAGCTCGGGACAGGGAGCTAATGAAAAACTGTTTTTT
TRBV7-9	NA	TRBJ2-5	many	CASSEGSGTQYF	TGTGCCAGCAGCGAAGGTTCGGGGACCCAGTACTTC
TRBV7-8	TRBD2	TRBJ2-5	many	CASSPSTSPGAQYF	TGTGCCAGCAGCCCCTCGACTAGCCCCGGGGCCCAGTACTTC
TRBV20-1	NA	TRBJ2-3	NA	CSARDQTRGPDTQYF	TGCAGTGCTAGAGATCAGACTCGAGGCCCAGATACGCAGTATTTT
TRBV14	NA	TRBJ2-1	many	CASSQDRGARGDNEQFF	TGTGCCAGCAGCCAAGATCGGGGAGCCCGAGGGGACAATGAGCAGTTCTTC
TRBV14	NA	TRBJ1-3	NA	CASSQEAGAFDTIYF	TGTGCCAGCAGCCAAGAGGCAGGGGCGTTTGACACCATATATTTT